The 31 T cell receptor beta chains below all came from one sample that was sequenced in a study of Ad26.COV2.S vaccination and SARS-CoV-2 variants. Treatment meaning: about 20 received Ad26.COV2.S at low or high dose, single or two shots; about 5 received placebo; per-sample allocation not given. Repertoires come from day 63 after the first vaccine or placebo injection. Assay used: immunoSEQ multiplex PCR; TCRdb lists only in-frame clones, some missing. The data show some 340,000 clones, 70% to 90% seen once. Material: peripheral blood, obtained in a trial of Ad26.COV2.S vaccine versus placebo. All receptors come from a person between 18 and 60 years old who received the Ad26.COV2.S COVID-19 vaccine or a placebo.

J is TRBJ1-6 and V is TRBV20-1, with TRBD1 identical over 8 bases. The CDR3 has 15 residues. V was clipped by 3 bases and J by 5 bases; unmatched bases: 6. CDR1 and CDR2 from the germline V gene are DFQATT and SNEGSKA (reference sequence). The CDR3 loop reads CSASGRQGNNSPLHF. The CDR3 DNA sequence: TGCAGTGCTAGTGGGCGACAGGGGAATAATTCACCCCTCCACTTT.

This clone was seen more than once but under ten times. The chain recombines TRBV9 with TRBJ1-2; D uncertain. Germline values: CDR1 SGDLS, CDR2 YYNGEE. With 3 bases removed from V and 4 bases from J, the gap between germline ends came to 16 bases. CDR3 length: 15 residues. The CDR3, as DNA: TGTGCCAGCAGCGCGAGCGGACTGGGGAGCTATGGCTACACCTTC. Its protein product is CASSASGLGSYGYTF. Supplemented by reference TRBV9 and TRBJ1-2, the full variable domain reads DSGVTQTPKHLITATGQRVTLRCSPRSGDLSVYWYQQSLDQGLQFLIQYYNGEERAKGNILERFSAQQFPDLHSELNLSSLELGDSALYFCASSASGLGSYGYTFGSGTRLTVV.

The J gene is TRBJ1-4, the V gene TRBV7-8; TRBD1 might be the D (5 bases). CDR1 is SGHVS, CDR2 FQNEAQ, per germline. The CDR3 contains 15 residues. V was shortened by 1 base and J by 7 bases, with 13 bases between the two germline ends. The CDR3 region is CASSLGGERAEKLFF. CDR3 nucleotide sequence: TGTGCCAGCAGCTTAGGGGGGGAGAGGGCTGAAAAACTGTTTTTT.

The chain uses TRBV2 and TRBJ2-7; a weak D match, TRBD1 (6 bases). The CDR3 consists of 13 residues. Trimming took off 3 bases at V and 5 bases at J, with 11 bases between the two ends. Germline V gene data show CDR1 as SNHLY and CDR2 as FYNNEI. CDR3 in amino acids: CASSEGHVNEQYF. The CDR3, as DNA: TGTGCCAGCAGTGAGGGACATGTAAACGAGCAGTACTTC.

The table lists this clone with a count of one. This chain joins TRBV9 and TRBJ2-2, with D uncertain. Germline CDR1 reads SGDLS; CDR2 reads YYNGEE. CDR3 length equals 13 residues. V was pared by 3 bases and J by 7 bases, with 10 bases between. DNA for the CDR3: TGTGCCAGCAGCGAAAATCTAAGCGGGGAGCTGTTTTTT. Translated: CASSENLSGELFF.

The chain combines TRBV7-2 with TRBJ2-5, with a possible D match to TRBD1 (5 bases). The length of the CDR3 is 14 residues. Germline V gives CDR1 SGHTA, CDR2 FQGNSA. The ends were cut back, 5 bases at V and 1 base at J, with 11 bases in the middle. The CDR3 nucleotides read TGTGCCAGCAGCCTTCAGGGAACCCAAGAGACCCAGTACTTC. This gives the protein CASSLQGTQETQYF.

This clone was observed a few times. V is TRBV7-8 and J is TRBJ1-2; 8 bases map to TRBD1. The germline CDR1 and CDR2 sequences are SGHVS and FQNEAQ. The CDR3 runs 14 residues. The junction had 5 bases not matched to a gene; V was cut back by 5 bases and J by 3 bases. Here the CDR3 reads CASSPGQGDYGYTF. In DNA form, the CDR3 reads TGTGCCAGCAGCCCAGGACAGGGCGACTATGGCTACACCTTC.

V is TRBV6-5 and J is TRBJ2-5, with D unresolved. Trimming stripped 4 bases from V and 5 bases from J, with 14 bases between. In germline, CDR1 is MNHEY, CDR2 SVGAGI. CDR3 size: 14 residues. The CDR3 reads CASSSGNVLETQYF. The CDR3 DNA reads as TGTGCCAGCAGTTCCGGTAACGTTCTGGAGACCCAGTACTTC.

The J gene is TRBJ2-2, the V gene TRBV29-1, with TRBD1 matching over 11 bases. The CDR3 has 16 amino acids. Germline CDR1 SQVTM, CDR2 ANQGSEA. The V and J ends lost 7 bases and 7 bases, in that order; junction bases with no gene match: 14. CDR3 loop: CSARTGGSSSSGELFF. Written as DNA, the CDR3 is TGCAGCGCCAGGACAGGGGGCAGCTCATCCAGCGGGGAGCTGTTTTTT.

The chain joins TRBV5-1 to TRBJ2-1, with D possibly TRBD2 on 6 matching bases. The CDR3 loop spans 14 amino acids. Germline CDR1 is SGHRS and CDR2 is YFSETQ. Trimming took off 5 bases at V and 5 bases at J, with 14 bases between the two ends. CDR3 DNA: TGCGCCAGCAGGACGGGCGGGGCCAACAATGAGCAGTTCTTC. Protein: CASRTGGANNEQFF.

This chain uses TRBV5-4 with TRBJ2-5; D is undetermined. Trimming stripped 5 bases from V and 2 bases from J, with 13 bases between. There are 14 residues in the CDR3. Germline CDR1 SGHNT, CDR2 YYREEE (reference sequence). The CDR3 DNA sequence: TGTGCCAGCAGTGGACCCCCGGAACAAGAGACCCAGTACTTC. Residues: CASSGPPEQETQYF. Supplemented by reference TRBV5-4 and TRBJ2-5, the full variable domain reads ETGVTQSPTHLIKTRGQQVTLRCSSQSGHNTVSWYQQALGQGPQFIFQYYREEENGRGNFPPRFSGLQFPNYSSELNVNALELDDSALYLCASSGPPEQETQYFGPGTRLLVL.

The chain links TRBV7-2 to TRBJ2-7, with TRBD1 as a possible D gene (6 bases). Germline CDR1 is SGHTA and CDR2 is FQGNSA. The CDR3 spans 14 residues. V was pared by 3 bases and J by 2 bases, with 11 bases between. CDR3 sequence: CASSFGGATYEQYF. The CDR3 nucleotides are TGTGCCAGCAGCTTTGGGGGCGCGACCTACGAGCAGTACTTC.

The V call is TRBV27, the J call TRBJ1-5, with no clear D. The V end was cut by 6 bases, the J end by 1 base, with 10 bases between. There are 14 residues in the CDR3. Per the germline V gene, CDR1 is MNHEY and CDR2 is SMNVEV (reference sequence). The CDR3 DNA is TGTGCCAGCAGGCAGTGGGGAAGCAATCAGCCCCAGCATTTT. Translated, it gives CASRQWGSNQPQHF.

This clone has only one observation. The chain joins TRBV5-4 to TRBJ2-3, with D perhaps matching TRBD1 (6 bases). Germline loops: CDR1 SGHNT, CDR2 YYREEE (reference sequence). The length of the CDR3 is 12 residues. Trimming removed 10 bases at V and 1 base at J, with 10 bases between. CDR3 loop: CAYNRGTDTQYF. The CDR3 DNA follows: TGTGCCTACAACAGGGGCACAGATACGCAGTATTTT.

The CDR3 DNA is TGTGCCAGCAGTCCAATGACAGGGGGCGTGGAGACCCAGTACTTC. Its translation is CASSPMTGGVETQYF. V usage is TRBV6-2 or TRBV6-3 and J usage is TRBJ2-5; TRBD1 aligns across 10 bases. CDR1 and CDR2 from the germline V gene are MNHEY and SVGEGT. With 5 bases clipped from V and 5 bases from J, the junction kept 8 bases outside the gene matches. The CDR3 consists of 15 residues.

The rearrangement joins TRBV7-2 to TRBJ2-2; D is perhaps TRBD2 (6 bases). Germline V gene data show CDR1 as SGHTA and CDR2 as FQGNSA. The CDR3 runs 15 residues. V lost 3 bases and J 0 bases, leaving 8 bases between the germline ends. The CDR3 spells CASSLGGANTGELFF. The CDR3 region has the DNA TGTGCCAGCAGCTTGGGCGGGGCGAACACCGGGGAGCTGTTTTTT.

This sequence joins TRBV4-2 and TRBJ2-3; D remains ambiguous. The germline gives CDR1 LGHNA, CDR2 YNFKEQ. The CDR3 totals 15 residues. V lost 0 bases to trimming and J lost 1 base, with 8 bases between them. The CDR3, as DNA: TGTGCCAGCAGCCAAGATGTCTACGGCACAGATACGCAGTATTTT. Translated, it gives CASSQDVYGTDTQYF.

The chain joins TRBV15 to TRBJ1-2; TRBD1 is a possible D gene (5 bases). The CDR3 contains 16 residues. The germline gives CDR1 LNHNV, CDR2 YYDKDF (reference sequence). V shed 1 base and J shed 2 bases, with 14 bases lying between them. The CDR3 bases are TGTGCCACCAGCAGAGCGGGGGTGTGGACCAACTATGGCTACACCTTC. As protein: CATSRAGVWTNYGYTF.

The rearrangement uses TRBV7-2 and TRBJ2-1, with D perhaps matching TRBD2 (6 bases). Germline CDR1 and CDR2: SGHTA and FQGNSA. V was cut by 6 bases and J by 6 bases, with 12 bases left in between. This CDR3 region has 13 residues. The DNA for the CDR3 is TGTGCCAGCAGGCTGACTAGGGTCAATGAGCAGTTCTTC. Translation gives CASRLTRVNEQFF.

The rearrangement links TRBV18 to TRBJ2-3, with TRBD1 identical over 7 bases. The junction had 12 bases not matched to a gene; V was cut back by 5 bases and J by 1 base. This CDR3 has 17 residues. Germline-derived CDR1 and CDR2 are KGHSH and LQKENI. DNA for the CDR3: TGTGCCAGCTCATCCTTAATCCACGGACAGGGCACAGATACGCAGTATTTT. Translated: CASSSLIHGQGTDTQYF.

The chain recombines TRBV19 with TRBJ2-1; 10 bases fit TRBD2. V was clipped by 4 bases and J by 9 bases; unmatched bases: 3. CDR1 and CDR2 (germline): LNHDA, SQIVND (reference sequence). The CDR3 is 13 residues long. CDR3 bases: TGTGCCAGTAGTAAACAGCGGGGGGGTGAGCAGTTCTTC. Protein sequence: CASSKQRGGEQFF.

The chain employs TRBV18 and TRBJ1-2; the D gene is possibly TRBD1 (6 bases). The CDR3 totals 13 residues. V lost 5 bases, J lost 4 bases, and 11 bases lay in between. Germline CDR1 and CDR2: KGHSH and LQKENI. The CDR3 protein is CASSTGGLYGYTF. CDR3 nucleotides: TGTGCCAGCTCAACTGGGGGGCTCTATGGCTACACCTTC.

The CDR3 sequence is CASSSLQTGAGEKLFF. For the CDR3, the DNA is TGTGCCAGCAGCTCCCTTCAAACGGGGGCGGGTGAAAAACTGTTTTTT. V gene TRBV7-8 combines with J gene TRBJ1-4; TRBD1 might be the D (6 bases). CDR3 length: 16 residues. Trimming removed 4 bases at V and 7 bases at J, with 19 bases between. Per germline, CDR1 SGHVS and CDR2 FQNEAQ.

The chain uses TRBV7-2 and TRBJ2-3; 10 bases map to TRBD2. The J segment lost 3 bases and the V segment lost 5 bases, leaving 5 bases of the junction unmatched. This CDR3 contains 15 residues. CDR1 and CDR2 (germline): SGHTA, FQGNSA. CDR3 protein: CASSVNSGGTDTQYF. The CDR3 DNA sequence: TGTGCCAGCAGCGTAAATAGCGGGGGGACAGATACGCAGTATTTT.

This rearrangement joins TRBV3-1 (or the pseudogene TRBV3-2) to TRBJ2-1, with 16 bases aligning to TRBD2. The CDR3 covers 15 residues. V lost 6 bases, J lost 8 bases, and 4 bases stayed unmatched. Germline CDR1 reads LGHDT; CDR2 reads YNNKEL (reference sequence). CDR3 residues: CASRGLAGGPDEQFF. The CDR3 bases are TGTGCCAGCAGGGGACTAGCGGGGGGGCCGGATGAGCAGTTCTTC.

This rearrangement joins TRBV3-1 (or the pseudogene TRBV3-2) to TRBJ2-3; D is unclear. The CDR3 is made up of 15 amino acids. The V gene's germline CDR1 is LGHDT and CDR2 YNNKEL (reference sequence). V was cut by 4 bases and J by 3 bases, with 14 bases left in between. The DNA of the CDR3 is TGTGCCAGCAGCCCAGGTCGGCGTCAAACAGATACGCAGTATTTT. As protein: CASSPGRRQTDTQYF.

This sequence joins TRBV7-9 and TRBJ2-3; 8 nucleotides align to TRBD1. The trim removed 5 bases at V and 0 bases at J, leaving 10 bases unmatched. The CDR3 loop spans 17 amino acids. Germline CDR1 and CDR2: SEHNR and FQNEAQ (reference sequence). The CDR3 DNA reads TGTGCCAGCAGCCACCCCCGGGACAGGAGTAGCACAGATACGCAGTATTTT. Translating gives CASSHPRDRSSTDTQYF.

In this sample, this clone turned up a few times. The V and J genes are TRBV6-5 and TRBJ2-2, with 9 bases fitting TRBD1. The ends lost 6 bases at V and 4 bases at J; junction bases unmatched: 3. Germline CDR1 MNHEY, CDR2 SVGAGI. The CDR3 totals 14 residues. The CDR3 region is CASRGQGVTGELFF. CDR3 sequence (DNA): TGTGCCAGCAGGGGACAGGGAGTCACCGGGGAGCTGTTTTTT.

V is TRBV9 and J is TRBJ1-3; D ambiguous. V was cut by 3 bases and J by 4 bases, with 17 bases left in between. The CDR3 runs to 16 residues. Germline lookup yields CDR1 SGDLS and CDR2 YYNGEE. The CDR3 DNA reads as TGTGCCAGCAGCGGAGACGGACCTAGGGCCGGAAACACCATATATTTT. Its protein is CASSGDGPRAGNTIYF.

The V call is TRBV7-3, the J call TRBJ1-6, with TRBD1 as a possible D gene (5 bases). The CDR3 is 15 residues long. Trimming removed 2 bases at V and 7 bases at J, with 12 bases between. Germline CDR1 SGHTA, CDR2 FQGTGA. In nucleotides, the CDR3 is TGTGCCAGCAGCTTAGACAGACGTCCCAATTCACCCCTCCACTTT. Its protein product is CASSLDRRPNSPLHF.

This rearrangement joins TRBV15 to TRBJ1-4; perhaps TRBD1 as D (5 bases). The germline V and J ends were trimmed by 1 base and 7 bases, with 16 bases remaining between them. Germline values: CDR1 LNHNV, CDR2 YYDKDF (reference sequence). The CDR3 has 16 amino acids. The CDR3 nucleotides are TGTGCCACCAGCAGAGCTAGGTTGAGGGGTGGTGAAAAACTGTTTTTT. Its protein is CATSRARLRGGEKLFF.